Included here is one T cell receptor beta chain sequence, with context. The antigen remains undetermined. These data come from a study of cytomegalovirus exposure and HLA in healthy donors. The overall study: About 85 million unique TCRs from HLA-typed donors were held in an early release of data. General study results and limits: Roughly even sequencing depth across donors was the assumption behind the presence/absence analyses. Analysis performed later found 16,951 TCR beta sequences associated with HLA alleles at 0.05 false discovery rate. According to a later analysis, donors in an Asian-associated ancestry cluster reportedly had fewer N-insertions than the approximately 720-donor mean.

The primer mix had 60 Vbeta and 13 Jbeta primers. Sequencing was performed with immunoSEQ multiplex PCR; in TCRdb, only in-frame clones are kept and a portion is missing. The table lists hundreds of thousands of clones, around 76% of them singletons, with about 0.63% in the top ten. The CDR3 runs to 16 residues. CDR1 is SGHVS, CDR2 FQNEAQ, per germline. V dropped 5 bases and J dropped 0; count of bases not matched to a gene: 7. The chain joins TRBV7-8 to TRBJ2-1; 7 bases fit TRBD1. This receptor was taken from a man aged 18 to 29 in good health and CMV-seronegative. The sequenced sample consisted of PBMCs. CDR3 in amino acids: CASSPRDRSSYNEQFF. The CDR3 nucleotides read TGTGCCAGCAGCCCTAGGGACAGAAGCTCCTACAATGAGCAGTTCTTC.